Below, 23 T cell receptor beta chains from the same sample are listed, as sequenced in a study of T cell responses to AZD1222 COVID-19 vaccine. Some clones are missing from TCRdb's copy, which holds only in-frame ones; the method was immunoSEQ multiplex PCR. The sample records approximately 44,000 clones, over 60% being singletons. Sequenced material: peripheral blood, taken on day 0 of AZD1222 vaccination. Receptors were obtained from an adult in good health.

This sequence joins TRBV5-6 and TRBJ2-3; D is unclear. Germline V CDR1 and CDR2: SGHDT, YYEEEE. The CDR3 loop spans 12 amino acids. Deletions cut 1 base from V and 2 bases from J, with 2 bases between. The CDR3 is CASSLFTDTQYF. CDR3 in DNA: TGTGCCAGCAGCTTGTTCACAGATACGCAGTATTTT.

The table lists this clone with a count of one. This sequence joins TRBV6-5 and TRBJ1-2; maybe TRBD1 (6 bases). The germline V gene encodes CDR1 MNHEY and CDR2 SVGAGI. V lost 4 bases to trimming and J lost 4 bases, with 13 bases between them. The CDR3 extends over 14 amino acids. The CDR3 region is CASSLTGPSYGYTF. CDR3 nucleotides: TGTGCCAGCAGTTTAACAGGGCCTAGCTATGGCTACACCTTC.

The CDR3 loop reads CSGGFGDEQFF. In DNA, the CDR3 is TGCAGCGGGGGCTTTGGCGATGAGCAGTTCTTC. This chain links TRBV29-1 with TRBJ2-1; possible D gene TRBD1, 5 bases. Germline V lookup: CDR1 SQVTM, CDR2 ANQGSEA. The CDR3 is made up of 11 amino acids. Deletions cut 7 bases from V and 8 bases from J, with 12 bases between.

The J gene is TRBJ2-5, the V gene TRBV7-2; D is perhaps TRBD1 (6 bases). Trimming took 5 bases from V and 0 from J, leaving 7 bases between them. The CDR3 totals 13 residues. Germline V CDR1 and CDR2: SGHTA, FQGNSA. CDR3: CASSRDNQETQYF. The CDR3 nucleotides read TGTGCCAGCAGCCGGGACAACCAAGAGACCCAGTACTTC.

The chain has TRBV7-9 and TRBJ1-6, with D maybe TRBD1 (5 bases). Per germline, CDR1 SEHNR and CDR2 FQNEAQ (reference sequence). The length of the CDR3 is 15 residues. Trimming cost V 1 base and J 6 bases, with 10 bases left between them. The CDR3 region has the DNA TGTGCCAGCAGCTTAGGGGAGGGGACTAATTCACCCCTCCACTTT. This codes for CASSLGEGTNSPLHF.

For the CDR3, the DNA is TGTGCCAGTAGTATTCAGGGTCGGACTGAAGCTTTCTTT. Protein product: CASSIQGRTEAFF. The V gene is TRBV19, the J gene TRBJ1-1; D possibly corresponds to TRBD1 (5 bases). From germline, CDR1 is LNHDA and CDR2 SQIVND (reference sequence). CDR3 size: 13 residues. Between the trimmed V and J ends, which lost 3 bases and 5 bases, there was a span of 10 bases.

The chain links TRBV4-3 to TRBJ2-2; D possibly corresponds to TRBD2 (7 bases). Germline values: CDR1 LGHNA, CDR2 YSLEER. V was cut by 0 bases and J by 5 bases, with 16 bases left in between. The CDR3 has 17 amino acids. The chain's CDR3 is CASSQELWAGATGELFF. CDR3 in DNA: TGCGCCAGCAGCCAAGAACTCTGGGCGGGGGCAACCGGGGAGCTGTTTTTT.

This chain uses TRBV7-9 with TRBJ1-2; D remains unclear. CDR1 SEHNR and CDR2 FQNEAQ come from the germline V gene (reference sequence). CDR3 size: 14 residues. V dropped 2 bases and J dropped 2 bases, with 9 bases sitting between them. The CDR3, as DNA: TGTGCCAGCAGCTTACCCGGGAAGAACTATGGCTACACCTTC. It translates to CASSLPGKNYGYTF.

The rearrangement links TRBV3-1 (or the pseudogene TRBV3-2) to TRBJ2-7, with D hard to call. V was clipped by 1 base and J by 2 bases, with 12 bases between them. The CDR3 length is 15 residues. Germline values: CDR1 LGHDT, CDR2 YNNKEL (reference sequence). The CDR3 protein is CASSQVGDPTYEQYF. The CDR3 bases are TGTGCCAGCAGCCAAGTGGGTGACCCAACCTACGAGCAGTACTTC.

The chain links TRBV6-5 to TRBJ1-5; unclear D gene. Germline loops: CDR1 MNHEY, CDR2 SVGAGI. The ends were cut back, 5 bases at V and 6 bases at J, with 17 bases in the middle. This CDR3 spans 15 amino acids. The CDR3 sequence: CASSPQEGSLQPQHF. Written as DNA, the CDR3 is TGTGCCAGCAGTCCCCAGGAGGGATCGCTTCAGCCCCAGCATTTT.

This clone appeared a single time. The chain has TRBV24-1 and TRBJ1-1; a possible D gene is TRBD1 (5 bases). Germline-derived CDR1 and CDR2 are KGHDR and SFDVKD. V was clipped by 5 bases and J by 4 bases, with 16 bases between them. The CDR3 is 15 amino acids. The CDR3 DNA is TGTGCCACCAGTGGACCCGGGACTGGATCCACTGAAGCTTTCTTT. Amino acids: CATSGPGTGSTEAFF.

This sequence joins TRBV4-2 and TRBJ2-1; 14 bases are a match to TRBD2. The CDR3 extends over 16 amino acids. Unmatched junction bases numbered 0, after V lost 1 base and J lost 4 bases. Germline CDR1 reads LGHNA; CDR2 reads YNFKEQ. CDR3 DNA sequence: TGTGCCAGCAGCCAAGGACTAGCGGGGGGGTACAATGAGCAGTTCTTC. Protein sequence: CASSQGLAGGYNEQFF.

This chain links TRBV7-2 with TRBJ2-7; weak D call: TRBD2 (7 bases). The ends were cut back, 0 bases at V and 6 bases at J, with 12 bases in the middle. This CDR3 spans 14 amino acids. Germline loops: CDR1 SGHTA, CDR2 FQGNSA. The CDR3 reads CASSLAQGTIEQYF. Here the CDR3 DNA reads TGTGCCAGCAGCTTAGCTCAGGGGACTATCGAGCAGTACTTC. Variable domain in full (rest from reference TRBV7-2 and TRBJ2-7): GAGVSQSPSNKVTEKGKDVELRCDPISGHTALYWYRQSLGQGLEFLIYFQGNSAPDKSGLPSDRFSAERTGGSVSTLTIQRTQQEDSAVYLCASSLAQGTIEQYFGPGTRLTVT.

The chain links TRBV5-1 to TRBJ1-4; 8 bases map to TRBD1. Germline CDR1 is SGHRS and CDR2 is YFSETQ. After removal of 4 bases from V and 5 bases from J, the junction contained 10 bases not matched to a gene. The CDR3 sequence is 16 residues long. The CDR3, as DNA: TGCGCCAGCAGCCCGGGACAGGACGTTGGGAATGAAAAACTGTTTTTT. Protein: CASSPGQDVGNEKLFF.

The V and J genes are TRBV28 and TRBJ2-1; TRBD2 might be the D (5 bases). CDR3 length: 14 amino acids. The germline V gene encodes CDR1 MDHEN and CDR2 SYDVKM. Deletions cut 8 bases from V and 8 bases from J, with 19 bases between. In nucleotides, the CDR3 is TGTGCCAGCCGAGTCGCGGGTGAAATAGATGAGCAGTTCTTC. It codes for CASRVAGEIDEQFF.

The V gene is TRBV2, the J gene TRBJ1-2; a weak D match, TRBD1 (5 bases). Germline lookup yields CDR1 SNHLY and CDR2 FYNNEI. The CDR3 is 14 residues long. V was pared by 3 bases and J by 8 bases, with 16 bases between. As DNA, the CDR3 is TGTGCCAGCAGTGAGGCCAGGGAGTTCAAAGGCTACACCTTC. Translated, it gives CASSEAREFKGYTF.

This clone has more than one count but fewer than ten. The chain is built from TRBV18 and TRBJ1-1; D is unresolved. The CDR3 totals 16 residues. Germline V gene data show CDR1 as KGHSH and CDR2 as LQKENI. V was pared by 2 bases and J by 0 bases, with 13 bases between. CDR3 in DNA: TGTGCCAGCTCACCAAGAGTTGGGTCAATGAACACTGAAGCTTTCTTT. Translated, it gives CASSPRVGSMNTEAFF.

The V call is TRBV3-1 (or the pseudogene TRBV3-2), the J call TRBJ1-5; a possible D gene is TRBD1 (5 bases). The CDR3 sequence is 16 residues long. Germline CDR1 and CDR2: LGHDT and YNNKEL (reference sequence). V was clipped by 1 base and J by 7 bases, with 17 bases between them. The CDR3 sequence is CASSQAGRGIQQPQHF. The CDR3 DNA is TGTGCCAGCAGCCAAGCAGGGAGGGGAATCCAACAGCCCCAGCATTTT.

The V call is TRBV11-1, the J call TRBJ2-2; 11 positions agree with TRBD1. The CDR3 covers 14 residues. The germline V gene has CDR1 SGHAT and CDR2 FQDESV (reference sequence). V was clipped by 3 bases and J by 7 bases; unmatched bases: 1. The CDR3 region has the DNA TGTGCCAGCAGCTTGGGACAGGGGGGCGGGGAGCTGTTTTTT. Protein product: CASSLGQGGGELFF.

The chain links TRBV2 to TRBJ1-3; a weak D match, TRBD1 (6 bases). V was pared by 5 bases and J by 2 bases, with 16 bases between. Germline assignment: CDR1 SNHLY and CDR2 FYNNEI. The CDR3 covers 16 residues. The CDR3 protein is CASSLGVPGAGNTIYF. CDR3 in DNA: TGTGCCAGCAGTCTGGGGGTCCCAGGGGCTGGAAACACCATATATTTT.

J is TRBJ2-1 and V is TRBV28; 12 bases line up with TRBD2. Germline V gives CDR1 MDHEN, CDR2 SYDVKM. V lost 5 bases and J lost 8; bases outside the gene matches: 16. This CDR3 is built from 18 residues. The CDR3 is CASSPRVGTSGFWDEQFF. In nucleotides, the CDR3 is TGTGCCAGCAGTCCAAGGGTCGGGACTAGCGGGTTTTGGGATGAGCAGTTCTTC.

The CDR3 region is CASSSTGGPDSPLHF. The CDR3 DNA is TGTGCCAGCAGTTCAACAGGGGGCCCAGATTCACCCCTCCACTTT. The genes are TRBV7-9 and TRBJ1-6, with 9 bases fitting TRBD1. Germline V gene lookup returns CDR1 SEHNR and CDR2 FQNEAQ (reference sequence). Trimming removed 6 bases from V and 8 bases from J; junction bases left unmatched: 8. The CDR3 consists of 15 residues.

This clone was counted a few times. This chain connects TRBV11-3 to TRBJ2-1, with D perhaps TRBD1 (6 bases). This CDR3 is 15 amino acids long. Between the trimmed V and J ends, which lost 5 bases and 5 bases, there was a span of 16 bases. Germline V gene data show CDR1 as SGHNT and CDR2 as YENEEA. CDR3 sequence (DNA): TGTGCCAGCAGCCAATCAGGGGCAACGAACAATGAGCAGTTCTTC. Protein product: CASSQSGATNNEQFF.